The sequence of this T cell receptor beta chain was determined in a study of PD-1 blockade in classical Hodgkin lymphoma. Germline V gene data show CDR1 as LNHDA and CDR2 as SQIVND (reference sequence). The CDR3 is 20 amino acids. Deletions cut 7 bases from V and 3 bases from J, with 34 bases between. With regard to this clone: Antigen unknown.

Libraries were prepared by immunoSEQ multiplex PCR; TCRdb keeps only in-frame clonotypes and omits some of them. The table shows tens of thousands of clones, with around 70% occurring only once. There was relapse after autologous stem cell transplantation in every patient, and there was variation in brentuximab vedotin exposure. Study-level points and caveats: Newly diagnosed patients reportedly had lower baseline TCR diversity than healthy donors.

The receptor comes from a human donor with classical Hodgkin lymphoma. The starting material was peripheral blood mononuclear cells (PBMCs), obtained before the second cycle of nivolumab. This chain connects TRBV19 to TRBJ2-7; D is perhaps TRBD2 (7 bases). CDR3 protein: CASTTSIRGAIQGLRYEQYV. CDR3 bases: TGTGCCAGTACTACTTCGATTCGGGGGGCGATACAAGGACTCCGCTACGAGCAGTACGTC.